These 24 T cell receptor beta chains originate from one sample sequenced in a study of STAT3 mutations in large granular lymphocyte leukemia. General study results and limits: At least one immunodominant TCR beta clonotype appeared in every T-cell large granular lymphocyte leukemia patient.

Antigen specificity for these receptors is unknown. The assay was immunoSEQ multiplex PCR, and TCRdb's table has in-frame clones only and misses some. The table records over 3,500 clones, 82% of them present only once. Sequencing was carried out using peripheral blood mononuclear cells. The receptors derive from a boy aged 5-17 years with T-cell large granular lymphocyte leukemia. Some clones in this sample may be carry-over from other donors' samples.

The rearrangement links TRBV5-4 to TRBJ2-7, with 11 bases that match TRBD1. The trim removed 4 bases at V and 1 base at J, leaving 7 bases unmatched. The CDR3 spans 16 residues. Germline CDR1 and CDR2: SGHNT and YYREEE (reference sequence). The CDR3 sequence: CASSVPGTGGSYEQYF. CDR3 bases: TGTGCCAGCAGCGTGCCCGGGACAGGGGGTTCCTACGAGCAGTACTTC.

The V gene is TRBV30, the J gene TRBJ2-7, with 7 nucleotides matching TRBD1. The V gene's germline CDR1 is GTSNPN and CDR2 SVGIG (reference sequence). The CDR3 is 12 residues long. V trimming: 1 base; J trimming: 3 bases; junction bases outside the gene matches: 0. CDR3 amino acids: CAWSAGGYEQYF. DNA of the CDR3: TGTGCCTGGAGTGCAGGGGGCTACGAGCAGTACTTC. Together with reference TRBV30 and TRBJ2-7, the CDR3 gives the full variable domain: SQTIHQWPATLVQPVGSPLSLECTVEGTSNPNLYWYRQAAGRGLQLLFYSVGIGQISSEVPQNLSASRPQDRQFILSSKKLLLSDSGFYLCAWSAGGYEQYFGPGTRLTVT.

The genes are TRBV5-1 and TRBJ1-2; no reliable D call. V dropped 4 bases and J dropped 2 bases, with 12 bases sitting between them. The CDR3 contains 14 residues. CDR1 and CDR2 from the germline V gene are SGHRS and YFSETQ. CDR3 nucleotides: TGCGCCAGCAGCCTCCCCGGTCAGAACTATGGCTACACCTTC. Its protein is CASSLPGQNYGYTF. Combining the CDR3 with reference TRBV5-1 and TRBJ1-2 gives the whole variable domain KAGVTQTPRYLIKTRGQQVTLSCSPISGHRSVSWYQQTPGQGLQFLFEYFSETQRNKGNFPGRFSGRQFSNSRSEMNVSTLELGDSALYLCASSLPGQNYGYTFGSGTRLTVV.

The chain is built from TRBV7-9 and TRBJ2-3, with a weak D call TRBD2 (7 bases). V was shortened by 5 bases and J by 3 bases, with 21 bases between the two germline ends. Germline V lookup: CDR1 SEHNR, CDR2 FQNEAQ (reference sequence). The CDR3 runs to 17 residues. This CDR3 is CASSERLARGGTDTQYF. The CDR3 nucleotides are TGTGCCAGCAGCGAGAGGTTGGCAAGGGGGGGAACAGATACGCAGTATTTT.

CDR3 in DNA: TGTGCCAGCTCACTTGCCTGGGGATCCGCGAACACCGGGGAGCTGTTTTTT. This translates into CASSLAWGSANTGELFF. This sequence joins TRBV18 and TRBJ2-2, with D unclear. Germline values: CDR1 KGHSH, CDR2 LQKENI. V was trimmed by 4 bases and J by 0 bases, leaving 15 bases between them. CDR3 length: 17 residues.

The rearrangement uses TRBV29-1 and TRBJ2-5; 7 nucleotides line up with TRBD2. CDR1 and CDR2 (germline): SQVTM, ANQGSEA. The J segment lost 5 bases and the V segment lost 7 bases, leaving 16 bases of the junction unmatched. There are 15 residues in the CDR3. The DNA of the CDR3 is TGCAGCGCCCCCGGATCTAGCGGTACAAGGGAGACCCAGTACTTC. It encodes CSAPGSSGTRETQYF.

The V and J genes are TRBV7-9 and TRBJ1-1; no clear D gene. Germline V gene lookup returns CDR1 SEHNR and CDR2 FQNEAQ (reference sequence). Trimming took off 1 base at V and 0 bases at J, with 6 bases between the two ends. CDR3 length equals 14 residues. CDR3 amino acids: CASSLDSMNTEAFF. In DNA form, the CDR3 reads TGTGCCAGCAGCTTAGACTCGATGAACACTGAAGCTTTCTTT.

The chain is built from TRBV29-1 and TRBJ2-7; 8 positions match TRBD1. The CDR3 length is 14 residues. CDR1 SQVTM and CDR2 ANQGSEA come from the germline V gene. V was clipped by 1 base and J by 2 bases; unmatched bases: 4. The CDR3 nucleotides read TGCAGCGTTGAAGGCGGACAGGGACCCTACGAGCAGTACTTC. Translating gives CSVEGGQGPYEQYF.

The rearrangement links TRBV5-4 to TRBJ2-5; tentative D call: TRBD1 (7 bases). The CDR3 sequence is 14 residues long. Trimming removed 6 bases at V and 1 base at J, with 13 bases between. Per the germline V gene, CDR1 is SGHNT and CDR2 is YYREEE (reference sequence). CDR3 residues: CASTGGTVQETQYF. CDR3 bases: TGTGCCAGCACTGGCGGGACAGTCCAAGAGACCCAGTACTTC. Full variable domain (rest looked up from reference TRBV5-4 and TRBJ2-5): ETGVTQSPTHLIKTRGQQVTLRCSSQSGHNTVSWYQQALGQGPQFIFQYYREEENGRGNFPPRFSGLQFPNYSSELNVNALELDDSALYLCASTGGTVQETQYFGPGTRLLVL.

The chain employs TRBV5-4 and TRBJ2-7; possible D gene TRBD1, 5 bases. In germline, CDR1 is SGHNT, CDR2 YYREEE (reference sequence). V was trimmed by 3 bases and J by 5 bases, leaving 21 bases between them. The CDR3 consists of 16 residues. The CDR3: CASSSGWGARRNEQYF. The CDR3 DNA follows: TGTGCCAGCAGCTCGGGTTGGGGCGCTCGGCGGAACGAGCAGTACTTC.

J is TRBJ2-7 and V is TRBV5-1; perhaps TRBD1 as D (6 bases). The CDR3 has 15 amino acids. Germline CDR1 and CDR2: SGHRS and YFSETQ. V gave up 2 bases and J gave up 5 bases, with 17 bases separating them. CDR3 sequence: CASSLNGLEGDEQYF. The CDR3 DNA sequence: TGCGCCAGCAGCTTAAACGGGCTAGAGGGGGACGAGCAGTACTTC.

The J gene is TRBJ1-6, the V gene TRBV30; tentatively, D is TRBD1 (5 bases). CDR3 length: 14 amino acids. V lost 0 bases to trimming and J lost 4 bases, with 7 bases between them. Germline V CDR1 and CDR2: GTSNPN, SVGIG (reference sequence). The CDR3 sequence is CAWSVQAYNSPLHF. CDR3 bases: TGTGCCTGGAGTGTACAGGCGTATAATTCACCCCTCCACTTT.

This rearrangement joins TRBV6-1 to TRBJ1-6; no clear D gene. CDR1 is MNHNS and CDR2 is SASEGT in the germline V gene. CDR3 size: 14 residues. Trimming took 0 bases from V and 5 from J, leaving 5 bases between them. CDR3 loop: CASSEAGDNSPLHF. CDR3 coding DNA: TGTGCCAGCAGTGAAGCTGGGGATAATTCACCCCTCCACTTT.

The CDR3 reads CASGLGRPGTGYEQYF. CDR3 nucleotide sequence: TGTGCTAGTGGTTTGGGCCGTCCCGGGACAGGTTACGAGCAGTACTTC. J is TRBJ2-7 and V is TRBV12-5; 8 bases match TRBD1. The V segment lost 1 base and the J segment 4 bases; nucleotides outside the gene matches: 9. CDR3 length: 16 residues. Germline CDR1 is LGHNT and CDR2 is FRNRAP.

The V gene is TRBV6-1, the J gene TRBJ2-7, with D possibly called TRBD1 or TRBD2 (5 bases each). CDR3 length equals 15 residues. Germline V CDR1 and CDR2: MNHNS, SASEGT. V was trimmed by 1 base and J by 0 bases, leaving 10 bases between them. CDR3 DNA sequence: TGTGCCAGCAGTGAAGAGGCAGGGAGCTCCTACGAGCAGTACTTC. Translating it yields CASSEEAGSSYEQYF.

This clone counts as medium-sized. The V and J genes are TRBV5-6 and TRBJ1-2, with TRBD1 matching 8 bases. The CDR3 extends over 13 amino acids. J gave up 6 bases and V 4 bases, and 5 bases lay outside the gene matches. CDR1 is SGHDT, CDR2 YYEEEE, per germline. CDR3 amino acids: CASSDTGGNGYTF. DNA for the CDR3: TGTGCCAGCAGCGACACAGGGGGGAATGGCTACACCTTC.

V and J are TRBV18 and TRBJ1-2; D perhaps matches TRBD1 (5 bases). The CDR3 runs to 14 residues. Trimming removed 2 bases at V and 4 bases at J, with 11 bases between. Per the germline V gene, CDR1 is KGHSH and CDR2 is LQKENI. The CDR3 is CASSPAEQGYGYTF. The CDR3 DNA is TGTGCCAGCTCACCAGCGGAGCAGGGCTATGGCTACACCTTC.

This clone was recorded a few times. The rearrangement uses TRBV29-1 and TRBJ2-5; 9 bases map to TRBD2. Trimming cost V 7 bases and J 6 bases; bases outside gene matches: 3. In germline, CDR1 is SQVTM, CDR2 ANQGSEA. The CDR3 sequence is 11 residues long. As DNA, the CDR3 is TGCAGCGCGCGGGAGGGGCAGACCCAGTACTTC. Translation gives CSAREGQTQYF.

The chain uses TRBV5-1 and TRBJ2-7; D perhaps matches TRBD1 (5 bases). Germline values: CDR1 SGHRS, CDR2 YFSETQ. The CDR3 totals 14 residues. V was clipped by 8 bases and J by 3 bases, with 18 bases between them. CDR3 sequence reads: CARKGPRACYEQYF. In DNA, the CDR3 is TGCGCCAGAAAAGGACCCAGGGCATGCTACGAGCAGTACTTC.

This chain joins TRBV30 and TRBJ1-1; 8 bases are shared with TRBD1. Germline V gene sequence: CDR1 GTSNPN, CDR2 SVGIG (reference sequence). The CDR3 is 12 residues long. Unmatched junction bases numbered 3, after V lost 4 bases and J lost 5 bases. In DNA, the CDR3 is TGTGCCTGGACACAGGGGGGGACTGAAGCTTTCTTT. This translates into CAWTQGGTEAFF.

This clone occurred a few times. The chain couples TRBV6-5 to TRBJ1-4; 7 bases map to TRBD1. This CDR3 has 14 amino acids. Germline V gene sequence: CDR1 MNHEY, CDR2 SVGAGI. J was trimmed by 6 bases and V by 5 bases; bases with no gene match: 6. The CDR3 reads CASSRTGEHEKLFF. The CDR3 DNA reads as TGTGCCAGCAGTCGGACAGGAGAGCATGAAAAACTGTTTTTT.

This chain connects TRBV7-9 to TRBJ2-5; 12 bases are shared with TRBD1. Germline CDR1 is SEHNR and CDR2 is FQNEAQ (reference sequence). This CDR3 has 15 residues. The V segment lost 3 bases and the J segment 5 bases; nucleotides outside the gene matches: 4. CDR3 protein: CASSFGTGGGETQYF. DNA for the CDR3: TGTGCCAGCAGCTTCGGGACAGGGGGCGGGGAGACCCAGTACTTC. Full variable domain (remainder filled in from reference TRBV7-9 and TRBJ2-5): DTGVSQNPRHKITKRGQNVTFRCDPISEHNRLYWYRQTLGQGPEFLTYFQNEAQLEKSRLLSDRFSAERPKGSFSTLEIQRTEQGDSAMYLCASSFGTGGGETQYFGPGTRLLVL.

The chain joins TRBV6-4 to TRBJ2-3, with 16 bases fitting TRBD2. Germline V gene lookup returns CDR1 MRHNA and CDR2 SNTAGT. The CDR3 sequence is 16 residues long. The V gene end was trimmed by 3 bases and the J gene end by 4 bases; junction bases not matched to a gene: 1. DNA for the CDR3: TGTGCCAGCAGTGAAGGGACTAGCGGGGGGGCAGATACGCAGTATTTT. Amino acids: CASSEGTSGGADTQYF.

This chain links TRBV5-1 with TRBJ1-1; 7 nucleotides agree with TRBD1. The CDR3 is 13 residues long. Germline values: CDR1 SGHRS, CDR2 YFSETQ. The junction had 2 bases not matched to a gene; V was cut back by 5 bases and J by 1 base. CDR3 sequence (DNA): TGCGCCAGCAGACGGACAGGGAACACTGAAGCTTTCTTT. Residues: CASRRTGNTEAFF.